Presented here are 10 T cell receptor beta chains from one specimen sequenced in a study of identifying expanded T cells in peripheral blood (dated by TCRdb to between 2018 and 2020). Libraries were constructed by the immunoSEQ multiplex PCR assay. TCRdb limited this immuneACCESS table to in-frame rearrangements with V and J called. A share of clones is missing; checked studies link under half to unresolved V genes, and the rest is unexplained. Across this sample there are over 100,000 clones, with about 88% seen only once. Of the sample, around 8.2% is held by the ten largest clones. Sequenced input: blood. The origin of the receptors is a person between 18 and 70 years old in good health.

This chain connects TRBV6-5 to TRBJ2-5; weak D call: TRBD2 (6 bases). This CDR3 is 14 amino acids long. Between the trimmed V and J ends, which lost 6 bases and 2 bases, there was a span of 13 bases. CDR1 MNHEY and CDR2 SVGAGI come from the germline V gene. CDR3 in amino acids: CASRGFSGQETQYF. CDR3 sequence (DNA): TGTGCCAGCAGGGGATTTAGCGGTCAAGAGACCCAGTACTTC.

The chain links TRBV5-1 to TRBJ2-1; perhaps TRBD2 as D (6 bases). There are 17 residues in the CDR3. Germline V gene data show CDR1 as SGHRS and CDR2 as YFSETQ. Trimming took off 5 bases at V and 6 bases at J, with 24 bases between the two ends. CDR3 DNA: TGCGCCAGCAGGGGAGGACCTAGCCCCTACTTGGGCAATGAGCAGTTCTTC. This translates into CASRGGPSPYLGNEQFF.

V usage is TRBV19 and J usage is TRBJ2-4; 14 bases fit TRBD2. V was pared by 4 bases and J by 3 bases, with 11 bases of the junction left unmatched. Looked up from germline, CDR1 is LNHDA and CDR2 is SQIVND (reference sequence). CDR3 length: 19 residues. The CDR3 DNA sequence: TGTGCCAGTAGTAGAACCTGGACTAGCGGGGGGATGGACAAAAACATTCAGTACTTC. This sequence encodes CASSRTWTSGGMDKNIQYF.

The chain couples TRBV29-1 to TRBJ1-1; D unclear. This CDR3 is built from 13 residues. V dropped 1 base and J dropped 1 base, with 7 bases sitting between them. Germline lookup yields CDR1 SQVTM and CDR2 ANQGSEA. DNA of the CDR3: TGCAGCGTTGAAGTCGGAGCGAACACTGAAGCTTTCTTT. Translated, it gives CSVEVGANTEAFF.

The CDR3 DNA reads TGTGCCAGCAGCCCTAGCACGGGTCAGCCCCAGCATTTT. It codes for CASSPSTGQPQHF. The V call is TRBV9, the J call TRBJ1-5, with D unclear. Trimming cost V 4 bases and J 6 bases, with 11 bases left between them. CDR1 SGDLS and CDR2 YYNGEE come from the germline V gene. CDR3 length equals 13 residues. Using reference TRBV9 and TRBJ1-5 for the parts outside the CDR3, the full variable domain is DSGVTQTPKHLITATGQRVTLRCSPRSGDLSVYWYQQSLDQGLQFLIQYYNGEERAKGNILERFSAQQFPDLHSELNLSSLELGDSALYFCASSPSTGQPQHFGDGTRLSIL.

The chain links TRBV4-3 to TRBJ2-5, with 10 bases lining up with TRBD2. After removal of 2 bases from V and 3 bases from J, the junction contained 15 bases not matched to a gene. The germline gives CDR1 LGHNA, CDR2 YSLEER. The length of the CDR3 is 19 residues. CDR3 protein: CASSQSPFTGLAIEETQYF. The CDR3 DNA follows: TGCGCCAGCAGCCAATCTCCATTCACGGGACTAGCGATAGAAGAGACCCAGTACTTC.

The chain combines TRBV10-1 with TRBJ2-2; 7 nucleotides align to TRBD2. Germline-derived CDR1 and CDR2 are WNHNN and SYGVQD (reference sequence). The CDR3 runs 15 residues. With V trimmed by 7 bases and J by 4 bases, 9 bases remained unmatched. CDR3 sequence (DNA): TGCGCCAGCACTGCGGGAGTAGCCAGCACCGGGGAGCTGTTTTTT. Translated: CASTAGVASTGELFF.

This chain links TRBV27 with TRBJ1-5; 7 bases fit TRBD1. V lost 8 bases to trimming and J lost 4 bases; unmatched junction nucleotides: 11. The germline CDR1 and CDR2 sequences are MNHEY and SMNVEV (reference sequence). CDR3 size: 15 residues. The CDR3 here is CASGADPGGNQPQHF. CDR3 bases: TGTGCCAGCGGCGCTGATCCAGGGGGAAATCAGCCCCAGCATTTT.

This chain connects TRBV6-5 to TRBJ2-1, with D tentatively TRBD1 (5 bases). V gave up 9 bases and J gave up 0 bases, with 12 bases separating them. This CDR3 is built from 14 residues. CDR1 MNHEY and CDR2 SVGAGI come from the germline V gene. The CDR3 loop is CASGADFSYNEQFF. DNA of the CDR3: TGTGCCAGTGGGGCGGATTTCTCCTACAATGAGCAGTTCTTC.

This chain connects TRBV19 to TRBJ1-1; 9 bases match TRBD1. The V gene's germline CDR1 is LNHDA and CDR2 SQIVND (reference sequence). The CDR3 loop spans 16 amino acids. Trimming removed 6 bases from V and 1 base from J; junction bases left unmatched: 9. The CDR3 region has the DNA TGTGCCAGTAGCAAAGACAGGGGGAGGGCGAACACTGAAGCTTTCTTT. This encodes CASSKDRGRANTEAFF.